The next 23 T cell receptor beta chains were all read from a single sample in a study of T cell changes during pregnancy in multiple sclerosis. The data were produced by immunoSEQ multiplex PCR, yet TCRdb's version contains in-frame clones alone and is incomplete. The sample includes about 38,000 clones, 70% to 90% of them seen just once. The sample here was CD8+ T cells from peripheral blood mononuclear cells, taken in the third trimester of pregnancy. These receptors were obtained from a female donor with multiple sclerosis, enrolled in a pregnancy study.

The chain couples TRBV6-5 to TRBJ2-1; D unclear. Germline-derived CDR1 and CDR2 are MNHEY and SVGAGI. The length of the CDR3 is 13 residues. Deletions cut 0 bases from V and 7 bases from J, with 7 bases between. CDR3 sequence: CASSYSNGNEQFF. The CDR3 nucleotides are TGTGCCAGCAGTTACTCGAACGGGAATGAGCAGTTCTTC.

J is TRBJ2-2 and V is TRBV5-6; TRBD2 matches 8 bases. The CDR3 has 16 residues. Germline V gene data show CDR1 as SGHDT and CDR2 as YYEEEE. V gave up 5 bases and J gave up 2 bases; unmatched junction bases: 8. In DNA, the CDR3 is TGTGCCAGCAGAAAGCCCAGCGGGGGCAACACCGGGGAGCTGTTTTTT. Translated: CASRKPSGGNTGELFF. Drawing the rest from reference TRBV5-6 and TRBJ2-2, the complete variable domain is DAGVTQSPTHLIKTRGQQVTLRCSPKSGHDTVSWYQQALGQGPQFIFQYYEEEERQRGNFPDRFSGHQFPNYSSELNVNALLLGDSALYLCASRKPSGGNTGELFFGEGSRLTVL.

This clone showed up just a few times. The rearrangement joins TRBV6-5 to TRBJ2-6; the D is unclear. V lost 2 bases to trimming and J lost 0 bases, with 5 bases between them. The CDR3 is 15 residues long. Germline V CDR1 and CDR2: MNHEY, SVGAGI. The CDR3 DNA reads TGTGCCAGCAGTTACGAGAGCTCTGGGGCCAACGTCCTGACTTTC. Protein product: CASSYESSGANVLTF.

This sequence joins TRBV27 and TRBJ1-2, with D hard to call. V shed 2 bases and J shed 0 bases, with 7 bases lying between them. The CDR3 contains 14 residues. From germline, CDR1 is MNHEY and CDR2 SMNVEV (reference sequence). Here the CDR3 DNA reads TGTGCCAGCAGTTTAAGTGAGGCTAACTATGGCTACACCTTC. Translating gives CASSLSEANYGYTF.

The rearrangement joins TRBV7-8 to TRBJ1-5; TRBD1 aligns across 9 bases. Germline CDR1 SGHVS, CDR2 FQNEAQ. J was trimmed by 5 bases and V by 5 bases; bases with no gene match: 13. This CDR3 has 17 amino acids. The CDR3 sequence is CASSPEAYRGPDQPQHF. The CDR3 DNA follows: TGTGCCAGCAGCCCCGAAGCCTACAGGGGGCCTGATCAGCCCCAGCATTTT.

The chain is built from TRBV6-5 and TRBJ2-7, with D perhaps TRBD2 (6 bases). Germline V gene lookup returns CDR1 MNHEY and CDR2 SVGAGI. V shed 2 bases and J shed 2 bases, with 10 bases lying between them. The CDR3 spans 14 residues. For the CDR3, the DNA is TGTGCCAGCAGTTACGGGCGGGGTCCCTACGAGCAGTACTTC. It is translated as CASSYGRGPYEQYF.

As for this clone: This may stem from a read error, because a much larger clone lies one nucleotide away. The sample carries other DNA sequences with the same CDR3. The chain recombines TRBV6-5 with TRBJ2-2; 10 bases are shared with TRBD1. The length of the CDR3 is 15 residues. J lost 3 bases, V lost 5 bases, and 3 bases had no gene match. The germline V gene encodes CDR1 MNHEY and CDR2 SVGAGI. The DNA of the CDR3 is TGTGCCAGCAGTCCCGGGACAGGGGACACCGGGGAGCTGTTTTTT. Encoded protein: CASSPGTGDTGELFF.

The V gene is TRBV2, the J gene TRBJ2-5; maybe TRBD1 (7 bases). The ends were cut back, 7 bases at V and 5 bases at J, with 17 bases in the middle. Germline values: CDR1 SNHLY, CDR2 FYNNEI. CDR3 size: 14 residues. Here the CDR3 DNA reads TGTGCCAGCATGGCCCAGGGGGGAGGCGAGACCCAGTACTTC. Protein product: CASMAQGGGETQYF.

The J gene is TRBJ1-1, the V gene TRBV11-2, with TRBD1 matching over 7 bases. Germline CDR1 is SGHAT and CDR2 is FQNNGV. The CDR3 is 14 amino acids. The V segment lost 4 bases and the J segment 5 bases; nucleotides outside the gene matches: 7. This CDR3 reads CASSSIQGRTEAFF. The DNA for the CDR3 is TGTGCCAGCAGCTCTATACAGGGGAGGACTGAAGCTTTCTTT.

This clone was found once. The sample carries other DNA sequences with the same CDR3. This chain uses TRBV5-4 with TRBJ1-2; D is uncertain. V was clipped by 0 bases and J by 2 bases, with 11 bases between them. Per germline, CDR1 SGHNT and CDR2 YYREEE (reference sequence). There are 15 residues in the CDR3. CDR3 residues: CASSLAGNANYGYTF. The DNA of the CDR3 is TGTGCCAGCAGCTTGGCAGGTAACGCCAACTATGGCTACACCTTC.

V is TRBV25-1 and J is TRBJ2-2; 8 bases agree with TRBD2. Trimming removed 2 bases from V and 5 bases from J; junction bases left unmatched: 10. Germline V lookup: CDR1 MGHDK, CDR2 SYGVNS. The CDR3 spans 17 residues. The CDR3 bases are TGTGCCAGCAGTGAAGGCCCCGGAGCGGGGGTGACCGGGGAGCTGTTTTTT. Protein product: CASSEGPGAGVTGELFF.

V is TRBV6-1 and J is TRBJ1-1; TRBD1 matches at 9 bases. The CDR3 length is 14 residues. CDR1 is MNHNS, CDR2 SASEGT, per germline. V was clipped by 5 bases and J by 5 bases; unmatched bases: 6. The CDR3 nucleotides read TGTGCCAGCAGTCGGACAGGGGAAACGACTGAAGCTTTCTTT. Translated: CASSRTGETTEAFF.

The chain couples TRBV4-1 to TRBJ1-2; D call uncertain. The V and J ends lost 0 bases and 4 bases respectively, with 9 bases between them. Germline V gives CDR1 MGHRA, CDR2 YSYEKL. The CDR3 consists of 14 residues. This chain's CDR3 is CASSQEVRPYGYTF. In DNA, the CDR3 is TGCGCCAGCAGCCAAGAGGTCAGGCCCTATGGCTACACCTTC.

The rearrangement uses TRBV6-5 and TRBJ2-2, with D perhaps matching TRBD1 (6 bases). The CDR3 has 15 residues. The ends were cut back, 8 bases at V and 4 bases at J, with 17 bases in the middle. Germline assignment: CDR1 MNHEY and CDR2 SVGAGI. CDR3 sequence: CASSLWAQGTGELFF. In nucleotides, the CDR3 is TGTGCCAGCTCCCTATGGGCACAGGGCACCGGGGAGCTGTTTTTT.

The rearrangement links TRBV7-2 to TRBJ2-4, with D possibly being TRBD1 (6 bases). CDR1 and CDR2 (germline): SGHTA, FQGNSA. V lost 7 bases and J lost 5, with 9 bases in between. CDR3 size: 12 residues. For the CDR3, the DNA is TGTGCCAGCACCTACAGGGAAAACATTCAGTACTTC. Its translation: CASTYRENIQYF.

The chain has TRBV30 and TRBJ2-7, with 12 positions matching TRBD2. With 0 bases clipped from V and 4 bases from J, the junction kept 4 bases outside the gene matches. The germline gives CDR1 GTSNPN, CDR2 SVGIG (reference sequence). CDR3 size: 15 residues. The CDR3 bases are TGTGCCTGGAGTGTGGGACTAGCGGGTCCATACGAGCAGTACTTC. This codes for CAWSVGLAGPYEQYF.

The sample holds one count of this clone. The rearrangement uses TRBV6-5 and TRBJ2-1; D not resolved. The CDR3 covers 12 residues. V was cut by 0 bases and J by 7 bases, with 4 bases left in between. Germline CDR1 and CDR2: MNHEY and SVGAGI. The CDR3 nucleotides are TGTGCCAGCAGTTACTCGTCGAATGAGCAGTTCTTC. Protein sequence: CASSYSSNEQFF.

V gene TRBV2 combines with J gene TRBJ2-7; 10 positions agree with TRBD1. The length of the CDR3 is 12 residues. Unmatched junction bases numbered 1, after V lost 9 bases and J lost 2 bases. Germline V CDR1 and CDR2: SNHLY, FYNNEI. CDR3 amino acids: CARGQGAYEQYF. The CDR3 nucleotides read TGTGCCAGAGGACAGGGGGCCTACGAGCAGTACTTC.

The chain recombines TRBV6-6 with TRBJ1-2; D is ambiguous. Germline V gene lookup returns CDR1 MNHNY and CDR2 SVGAGI (reference sequence). Trimming pared 5 bases from V and 5 bases from J, leaving 21 bases between. The CDR3 sequence is 16 residues long. CDR3 residues: CASSIGGSDALYGYTF. CDR3 nucleotides: TGTGCCAGCAGTATTGGCGGGTCGGATGCCCTATATGGCTACACCTTC.

The V and J genes are TRBV5-6 and TRBJ2-7, with D tentatively TRBD1 (5 bases). The germline V gene has CDR1 SGHDT and CDR2 YYEEEE. This CDR3 has 14 residues. Trimming shortened V by 0 bases and J by 5 bases, and 12 bases separated the two germline ends. The CDR3 loop is CASSLGAGLNEQYF. Written as DNA, the CDR3 is TGTGCCAGCAGCTTGGGTGCAGGGTTGAACGAGCAGTACTTC.

The V and J genes are TRBV6-1 and TRBJ1-2; D possibly corresponds to TRBD1 (6 bases). V lost 7 bases, J lost 6 bases, and 18 bases lay in between. Per the germline V gene, CDR1 is MNHNS and CDR2 is SASEGT. The CDR3 extends over 14 amino acids. CDR3 loop: CASTLGWAGDGYTF. The CDR3 region has the DNA TGTGCCAGCACCCTGGGGTGGGCAGGGGATGGCTACACCTTC.

The rearrangement links TRBV9 to TRBJ1-2; D may be TRBD1 (5 bases). CDR1 SGDLS and CDR2 YYNGEE come from the germline V gene. V was shortened by 4 bases and J by 2 bases, with 18 bases between the two germline ends. The CDR3 has 16 residues. CDR3 sequence (DNA): TGTGCCAGCAGCCCCGGACAAAGCCCGGAAAACTATGGCTACACCTTC. It encodes CASSPGQSPENYGYTF.

This chain's CDR3 is CASSRPGQGNEKLFF. In nucleotides, the CDR3 is TGTGCCAGCAGTCGACCGGGACAGGGTAATGAAAAACTGTTTTTT. The V call is TRBV7-2, the J call TRBJ1-4; 9 nucleotides align to TRBD1. The CDR3 consists of 15 residues. Germline CDR1 SGHTA, CDR2 FQGNSA. After removal of 6 bases from V and 4 bases from J, the junction contained 6 bases not matched to a gene.